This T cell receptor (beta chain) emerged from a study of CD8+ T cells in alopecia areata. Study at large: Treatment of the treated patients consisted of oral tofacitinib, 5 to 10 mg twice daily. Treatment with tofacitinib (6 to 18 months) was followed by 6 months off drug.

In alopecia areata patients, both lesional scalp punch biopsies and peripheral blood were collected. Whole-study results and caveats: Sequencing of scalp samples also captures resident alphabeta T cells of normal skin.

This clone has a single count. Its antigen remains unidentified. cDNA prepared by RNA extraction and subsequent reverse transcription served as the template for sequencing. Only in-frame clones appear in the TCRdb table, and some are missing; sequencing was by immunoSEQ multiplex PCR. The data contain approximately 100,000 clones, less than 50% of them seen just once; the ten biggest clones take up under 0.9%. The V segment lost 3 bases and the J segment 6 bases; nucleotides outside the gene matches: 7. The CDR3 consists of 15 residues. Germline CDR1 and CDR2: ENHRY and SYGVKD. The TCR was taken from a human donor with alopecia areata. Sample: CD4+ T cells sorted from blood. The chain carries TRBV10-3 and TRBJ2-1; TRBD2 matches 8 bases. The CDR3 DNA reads TGTGCCATCAGTGAAAGAGCGGGAGTGGTCAATGAGCAGTTCTTC. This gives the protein CAISERAGVVNEQFF.